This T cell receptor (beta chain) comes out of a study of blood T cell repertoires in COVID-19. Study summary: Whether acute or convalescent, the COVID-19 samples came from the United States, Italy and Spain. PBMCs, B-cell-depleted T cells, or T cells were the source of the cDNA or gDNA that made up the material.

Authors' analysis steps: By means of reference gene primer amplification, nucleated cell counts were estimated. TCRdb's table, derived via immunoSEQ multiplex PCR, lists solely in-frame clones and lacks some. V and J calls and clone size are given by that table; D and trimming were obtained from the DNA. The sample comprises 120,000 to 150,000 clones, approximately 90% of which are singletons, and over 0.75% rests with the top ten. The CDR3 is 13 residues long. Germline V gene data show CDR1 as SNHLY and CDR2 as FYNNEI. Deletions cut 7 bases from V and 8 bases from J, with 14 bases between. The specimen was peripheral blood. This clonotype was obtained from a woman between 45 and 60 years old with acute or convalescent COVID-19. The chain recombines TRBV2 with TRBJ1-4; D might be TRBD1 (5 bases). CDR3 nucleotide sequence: TGTGCCAGCAACAGGCAGGATGGAGAAAAACTGTTTTTT. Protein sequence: CASNRQDGEKLFF. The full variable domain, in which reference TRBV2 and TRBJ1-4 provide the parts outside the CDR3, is EPEVTQTPSHQVTQMGQEVILRCVPISNHLYFYWYRQILGQKVEFLVSFYNNEISEKSEIFDDQFSVERPDGSNFTLKIRSTKLEDSAMYFCASNRQDGEKLFFGSGTQLSVL.